This TCR beta chain was retrieved from a study of HIV-infected children after antiretroviral therapy interruption. Study-wide background: Four children interrupted treatment; four stayed on continuous treatment. Weeks 0, 12, interruption end (24 or 48), and about 3 years post-study gave interruption-arm samples.

Treatment here: PENTA 11 planned treatment interruption arm or continuous ART arm. Only samples with at least 5 million viable PBMCs qualified. Naive CD4+ CD45RA+ CD45RO- T cells were FACS-sorted from thawed PBMCs. V was trimmed by 1 base and J by 8 bases, leaving 15 bases between them. The CDR3 runs to 16 residues. Germline loops: CDR1 MDHEN, CDR2 SYDVKM. A 3' RACE protocol on RNA, with unique molecular identifiers, produced the TCR library. One entry per CDR3 protein results from TCRdb running MiXCR on the 3' RACE reads. The sample yields more than 85,000 distinct CDR3 sequences, approximately 6.9% seen once.

The clonotype comes from a pool of human donors with HIV. The chain carries TRBV28 and TRBJ1-6, with a possible D match to TRBD1 (6 bases). Sequencing used CD45RA+ CD4+ T cells from PBMCs, pooled from several time points, obtained from a donor given antiretroviral therapy, either interrupted or continuous. The subset was: naive CD4+ CD45RA+ CD45RO- T cells. The CDR3 loop reads CASSLLMGGGHSPLHF. DNA of the CDR3: TGTGCCAGCAGTTTATTAATGGGGGGGGGGCATTCACCCCTCCACTTT.